Following are 4 T cell receptor beta chains from one sample sequenced in a study of Graves' ophthalmopathy and Graves' hyperthyroidism. RNA transcripts yielded amplified TCR beta CDR3 regions. An initial RT-PCR round employing HTBI primers preceded a second-round multiplex PCR. TCRdb used MiXCR to reprocess the multiplex PCR reads, holding one entry per CDR3 protein. The sample consists of about 500,000 distinct CDR3 sequences, roughly 14% of them appearing once. The sample comprised blood. Source of these receptors: a young woman with Graves' ophthalmopathy.

This chain joins TRBV4-1 and TRBJ2-5, with 8 bases aligning to TRBD2. This CDR3 is built from 16 residues. The J segment lost 0 bases and the V segment lost 3 bases, leaving 6 bases of the junction unmatched. Germline CDR1 MGHRA, CDR2 YSYEKL. The CDR3 DNA reads TGCGCCAGCAGCCAGATTAGCGGGAATAACCAAGAGACCCAGTACTTC. This codes for CASSQISGNNQETQYF.

The gene calls are TRBV18 and TRBJ2-4; TRBD1 aligns across 12 bases. V lost 4 bases to trimming and J lost 7 bases; unmatched junction nucleotides: 8. CDR1 and CDR2 from the germline V gene are KGHSH and LQKENI. This CDR3 is built from 16 residues. The CDR3 DNA reads as TGTGCCAGCTCACTTACCGGGACAGGGGGCTCGAACATTCAGTACTTC. Encoded protein: CASSLTGTGGSNIQYF.

V gene TRBV4-1 combines with J gene TRBJ1-6; 8 nucleotides line up with TRBD1. The CDR3 length is 15 residues. Germline V lookup: CDR1 MGHRA, CDR2 YSYEKL. The ends lost 3 bases at V and 10 bases at J; junction bases unmatched: 8. The CDR3 reads CASSQLDRGHSPLHF. The CDR3 nucleotides are TGCGCCAGCAGCCAGCTCGACAGGGGACACTCACCCCTCCACTTT.

This clonotype was seen repeatedly, ten times or more. The J gene is TRBJ2-7, the V gene TRBV24-1, with 7 bases fitting TRBD2. The V gene end was trimmed by 4 bases and the J gene end by 7 bases; junction bases not matched to a gene: 9. This CDR3 is built from 14 residues. Germline loops: CDR1 KGHDR, CDR2 SFDVKD. The CDR3 bases are TGTGCCACCAGTGACTCAGCCAGGGAGGGAGAGCAGTACTTC. It is translated as CATSDSAREGEQYF.